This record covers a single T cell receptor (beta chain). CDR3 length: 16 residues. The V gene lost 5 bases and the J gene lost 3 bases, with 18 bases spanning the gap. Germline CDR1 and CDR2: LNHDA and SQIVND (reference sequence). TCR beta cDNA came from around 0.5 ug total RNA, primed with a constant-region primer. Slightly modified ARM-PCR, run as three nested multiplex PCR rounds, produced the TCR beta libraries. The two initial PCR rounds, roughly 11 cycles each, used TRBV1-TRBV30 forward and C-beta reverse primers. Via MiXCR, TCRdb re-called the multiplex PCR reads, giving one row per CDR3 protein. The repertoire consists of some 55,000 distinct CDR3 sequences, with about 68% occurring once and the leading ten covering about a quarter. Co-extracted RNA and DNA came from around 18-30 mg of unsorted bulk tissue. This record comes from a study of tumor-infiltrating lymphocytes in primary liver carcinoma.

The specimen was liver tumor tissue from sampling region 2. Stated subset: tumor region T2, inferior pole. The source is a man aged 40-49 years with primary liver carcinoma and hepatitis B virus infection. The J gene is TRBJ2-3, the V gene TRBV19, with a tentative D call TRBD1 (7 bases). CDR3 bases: TGTGCCAGTAGTGACAGGGTCACGGGAGAAACAGATACGCAGTATTTT. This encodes CASSDRVTGETDTQYF.